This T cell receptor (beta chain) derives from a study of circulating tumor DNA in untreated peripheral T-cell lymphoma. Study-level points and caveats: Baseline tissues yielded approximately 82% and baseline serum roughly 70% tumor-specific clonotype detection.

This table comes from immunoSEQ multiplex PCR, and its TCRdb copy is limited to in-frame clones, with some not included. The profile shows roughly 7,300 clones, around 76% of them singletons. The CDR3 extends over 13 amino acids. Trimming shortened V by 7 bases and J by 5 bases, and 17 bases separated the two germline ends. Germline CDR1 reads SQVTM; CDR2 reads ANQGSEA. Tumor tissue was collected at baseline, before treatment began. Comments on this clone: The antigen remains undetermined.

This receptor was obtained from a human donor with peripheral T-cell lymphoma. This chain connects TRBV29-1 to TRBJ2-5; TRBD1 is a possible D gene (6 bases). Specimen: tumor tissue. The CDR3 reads CSAKQQGIETQYF. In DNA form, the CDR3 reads TGCAGCGCTAAACAACAGGGAATCGAGACCCAGTACTTC.